Here is one T cell receptor beta chain with its context. The target antigen is unknown. V dropped 3 bases and J dropped 5; count of bases not matched to a gene: 6. This CDR3 is built from 15 residues. Per germline, CDR1 SGHDN and CDR2 FVKESK. Libraries were prepared by immunoSEQ multiplex PCR; TCRdb keeps only in-frame clonotypes and omits some of them. The table includes more than 65,000 clones, 75% to 90% detected once. The data derive from a study of T cell responses to AZD1222 COVID-19 vaccine. Overall study results and limits: Nearly half of the spike-specific TCRs reportedly recognize variant regions that carry no mutations. Spike-specific TCR breadth and depth were elevated following two AZD1222 doses.

It was second doses at about 4 or about 12 weeks that were pooled. Specimen: peripheral blood, collected 28 days after the second AZD1222 dose. The receptor was isolated from an adult who received the AZD1222 COVID-19 vaccine. The J gene is TRBJ2-5, the V gene TRBV14, with 10 bases identical to TRBD1. CDR3 nucleotides: TGTGCCAGCAGCCACTGGGACAGGGGTGGCGAGACCCAGTACTTC. Its translation: CASSHWDRGGETQYF.